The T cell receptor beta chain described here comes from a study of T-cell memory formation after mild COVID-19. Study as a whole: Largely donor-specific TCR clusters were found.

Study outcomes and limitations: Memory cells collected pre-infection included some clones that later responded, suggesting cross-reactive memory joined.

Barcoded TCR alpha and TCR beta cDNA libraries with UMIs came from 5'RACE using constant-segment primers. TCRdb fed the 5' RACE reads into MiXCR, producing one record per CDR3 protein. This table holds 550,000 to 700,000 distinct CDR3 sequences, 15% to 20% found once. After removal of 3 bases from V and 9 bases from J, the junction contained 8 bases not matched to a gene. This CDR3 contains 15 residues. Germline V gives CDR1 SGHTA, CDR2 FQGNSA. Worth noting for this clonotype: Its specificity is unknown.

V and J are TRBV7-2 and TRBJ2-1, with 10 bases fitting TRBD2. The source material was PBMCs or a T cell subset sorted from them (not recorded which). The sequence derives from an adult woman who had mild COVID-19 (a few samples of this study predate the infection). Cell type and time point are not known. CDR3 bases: TGTGCCAGCAGCTTGGAGGCTAGCGGGAGAAGTGAGCAGTTCTTC. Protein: CASSLEASGRSEQFF.